This T cell receptor (beta chain) was documented in a study of shared clonotypes between healthy human individuals. Per sorted-subset replicate PCR, input was about 180 ng DNA, representing tens of thousands of T cell genomes. Sequencing was performed with immunoSEQ multiplex PCR; in TCRdb, only in-frame clones are kept and a portion is missing. The top ten hold approximately 1% of the sample, which has about 2 million clones, approximately 95% seen once. As to this clone: Its matching antigen is unknown.

In the naive CD8 group, cells lacked CD45RO and were positively selected for CCR7, so terminally differentiated effector memory CD45RA+ cells were left out. Whole-study results and caveats: Across four donors, naive CD4 shared approximately 4.5%, naive CD8 around 3.8%, memory CD4 about 2.5%, memory CD8 under 0.5%. In this cohort, only blood was sampled, and tissue repertoires likely differ. The study found lower generation probabilities in non-shared clonotypes than in those shared by all four donors.

Sequencing was done on a sample of naive CD8+ T cells sorted from blood. The TCR originated in a man aged 18 to 30 in good health.

CDR3 nucleotide sequence: TGTGCCAGCAGCTTCGGACCCGCAACTAATGAAAAACTGTTTTTT. It codes for CASSFGPATNEKLFF. The chain joins TRBV13 to TRBJ1-4, with D unresolved. Trimming pared 3 bases from V and 0 bases from J, leaving 8 bases between. The CDR3 runs to 15 residues. The germline gives CDR1 PRHDT, CDR2 FYEKMQ (reference sequence).